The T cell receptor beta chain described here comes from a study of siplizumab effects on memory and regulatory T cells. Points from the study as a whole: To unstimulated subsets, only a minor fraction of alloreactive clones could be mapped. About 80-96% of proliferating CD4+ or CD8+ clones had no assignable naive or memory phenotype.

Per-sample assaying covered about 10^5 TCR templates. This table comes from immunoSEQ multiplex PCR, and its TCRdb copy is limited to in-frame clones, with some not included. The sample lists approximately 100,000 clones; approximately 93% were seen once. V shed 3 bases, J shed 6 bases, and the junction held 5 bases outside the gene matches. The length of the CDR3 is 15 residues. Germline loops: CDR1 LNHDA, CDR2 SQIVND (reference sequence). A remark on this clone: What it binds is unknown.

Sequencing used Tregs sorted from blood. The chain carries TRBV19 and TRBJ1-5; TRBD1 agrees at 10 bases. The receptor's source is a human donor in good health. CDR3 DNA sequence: TGTGCCAGTAGTATCGGGACAGGGGTAGGTCAGCCCCAGCATTTT. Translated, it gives CASSIGTGVGQPQHF.